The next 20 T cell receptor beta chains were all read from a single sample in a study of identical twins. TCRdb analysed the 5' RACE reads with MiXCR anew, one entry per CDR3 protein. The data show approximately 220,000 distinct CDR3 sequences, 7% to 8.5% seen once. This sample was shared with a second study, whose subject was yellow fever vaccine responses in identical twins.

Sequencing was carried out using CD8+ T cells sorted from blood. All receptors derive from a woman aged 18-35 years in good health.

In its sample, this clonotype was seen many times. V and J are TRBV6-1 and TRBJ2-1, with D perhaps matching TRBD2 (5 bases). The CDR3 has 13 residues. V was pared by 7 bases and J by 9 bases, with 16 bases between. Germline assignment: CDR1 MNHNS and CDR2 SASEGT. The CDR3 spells CASILTPGSEQFF. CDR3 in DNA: TGTGCCAGCATACTAACTCCGGGGAGTGAGCAGTTCTTC.

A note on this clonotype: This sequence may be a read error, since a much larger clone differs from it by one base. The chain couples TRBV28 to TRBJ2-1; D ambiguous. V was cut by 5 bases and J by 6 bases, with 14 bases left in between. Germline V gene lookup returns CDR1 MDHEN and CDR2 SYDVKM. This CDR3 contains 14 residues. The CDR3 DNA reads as TGTGCCAGCAGTAGCAACAGTGTGACCAATGAGCAGTTCTTC. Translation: CASSSNSVTNEQFF. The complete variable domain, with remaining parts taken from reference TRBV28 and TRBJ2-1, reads DVKVTQSSRYLVKRTGEKVFLECVQDMDHENMFWYRQDPGLGLRLIYFSYDVKMKEKGDIPEGYSVSREKKERFSLILESASTNQTSMYLCASSSNSVTNEQFFGPGTRLTVL.

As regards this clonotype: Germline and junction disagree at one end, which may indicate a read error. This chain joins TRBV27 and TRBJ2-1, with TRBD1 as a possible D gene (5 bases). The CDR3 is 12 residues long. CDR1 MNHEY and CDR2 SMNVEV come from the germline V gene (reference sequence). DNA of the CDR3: TGTGCCTGCAGACCCCAGGGTAGTGAGCAGTTCTTC. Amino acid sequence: CACRPQGSEQFF.

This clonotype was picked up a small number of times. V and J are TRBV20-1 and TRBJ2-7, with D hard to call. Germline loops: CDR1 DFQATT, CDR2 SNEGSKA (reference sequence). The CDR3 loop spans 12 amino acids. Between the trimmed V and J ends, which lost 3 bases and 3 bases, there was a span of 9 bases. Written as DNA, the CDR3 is TGCAGTGCTAGGGATGAATACTACGAGCAGTACTTC. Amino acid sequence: CSARDEYYEQYF.

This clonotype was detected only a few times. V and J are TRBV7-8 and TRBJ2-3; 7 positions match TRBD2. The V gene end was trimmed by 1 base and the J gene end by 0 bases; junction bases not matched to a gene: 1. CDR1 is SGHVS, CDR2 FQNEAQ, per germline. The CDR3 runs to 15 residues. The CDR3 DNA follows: TGTGCCAGCAGCTTAGGGGACTACAGCACAGATACGCAGTATTTT. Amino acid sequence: CASSLGDYSTDTQYF. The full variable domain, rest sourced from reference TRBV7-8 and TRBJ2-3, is GAGVSQSPRYKVAKRGQDVALRCDPISGHVSLFWYQQALGQGPEFLTYFQNEAQLDKSGLPSDRFFAERPEGSVSTLKIQRTQQEDSAVYLCASSLGDYSTDTQYFGPGTRLTVL.

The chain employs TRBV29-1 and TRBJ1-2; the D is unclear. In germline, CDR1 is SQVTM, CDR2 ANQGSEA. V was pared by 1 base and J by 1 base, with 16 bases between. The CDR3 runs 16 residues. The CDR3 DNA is TGCAGCGTTGAAGGGCACACGACCGACTTTAACTATGGCTACACCTTC. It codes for CSVEGHTTDFNYGYTF.

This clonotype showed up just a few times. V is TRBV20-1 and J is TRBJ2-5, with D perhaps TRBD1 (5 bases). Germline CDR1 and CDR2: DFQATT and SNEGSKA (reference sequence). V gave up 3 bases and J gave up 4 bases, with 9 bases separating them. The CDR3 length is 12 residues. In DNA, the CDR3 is TGCAGTGCTAGTGACCAGGGAGAGACCCAGTACTTC. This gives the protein CSASDQGETQYF.

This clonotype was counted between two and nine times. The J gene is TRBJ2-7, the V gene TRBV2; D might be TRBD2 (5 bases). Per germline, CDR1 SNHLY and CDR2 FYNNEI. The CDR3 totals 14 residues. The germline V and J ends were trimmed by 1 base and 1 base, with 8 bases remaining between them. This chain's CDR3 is CASSEGRQSYEQYV. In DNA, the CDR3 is TGTGCCAGCAGTGAAGGGAGGCAGTCCTACGAGCAGTACGTC.

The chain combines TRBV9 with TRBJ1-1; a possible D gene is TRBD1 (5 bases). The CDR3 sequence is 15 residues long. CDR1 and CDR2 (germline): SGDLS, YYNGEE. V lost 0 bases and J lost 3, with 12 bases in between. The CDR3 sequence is CASSVVQGRYTEAFF. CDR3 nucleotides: TGTGCCAGCAGCGTAGTCCAGGGAAGGTACACTGAAGCTTTCTTT.

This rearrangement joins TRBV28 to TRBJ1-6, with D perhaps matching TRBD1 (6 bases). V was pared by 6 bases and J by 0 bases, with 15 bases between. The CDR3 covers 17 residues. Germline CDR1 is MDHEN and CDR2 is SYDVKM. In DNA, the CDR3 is TGTGCCAGCAGCCTCGGACAGCAAAGCTCCTATAATTCACCCCTCCACTTT. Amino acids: CASSLGQQSSYNSPLHF. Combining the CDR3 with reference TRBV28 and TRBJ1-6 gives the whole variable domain DVKVTQSSRYLVKRTGEKVFLECVQDMDHENMFWYRQDPGLGLRLIYFSYDVKMKEKGDIPEGYSVSREKKERFSLILESASTNQTSMYLCASSLGQQSSYNSPLHFGNGTRLTVT.

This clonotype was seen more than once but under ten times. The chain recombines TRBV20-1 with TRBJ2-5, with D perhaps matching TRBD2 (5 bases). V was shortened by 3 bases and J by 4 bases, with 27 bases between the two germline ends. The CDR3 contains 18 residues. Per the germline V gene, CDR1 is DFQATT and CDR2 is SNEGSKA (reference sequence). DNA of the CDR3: TGCAGTGCTAGGGGTCAGAATGAGATAGCGAGGGTTGGAGAGACCCAGTACTTC. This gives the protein CSARGQNEIARVGETQYF.

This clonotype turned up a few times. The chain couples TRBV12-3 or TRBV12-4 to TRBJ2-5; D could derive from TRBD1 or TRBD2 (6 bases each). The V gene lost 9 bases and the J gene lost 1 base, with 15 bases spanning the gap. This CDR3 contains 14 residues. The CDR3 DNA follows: TGTGCCAGTGCTCAGCCGGGGGCCCAAGAGACCCAGTACTTC. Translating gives CASAQPGAQETQYF.

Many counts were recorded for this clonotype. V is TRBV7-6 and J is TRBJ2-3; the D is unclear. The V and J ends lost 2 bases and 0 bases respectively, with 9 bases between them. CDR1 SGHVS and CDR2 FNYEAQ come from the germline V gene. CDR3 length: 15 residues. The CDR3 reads CASSLPPSSTDTQYF. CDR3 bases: TGTGCCAGCAGCTTACCCCCATCGAGCACAGATACGCAGTATTTT.

The CDR3 is CASSQVIGDIQYF. The CDR3 coding sequence is TGTGCCAGCAGCCAAGTTATAGGGGACATTCAGTACTTC. This chain links TRBV14 with TRBJ2-4, with D tentatively TRBD1 (5 bases). The CDR3 has 13 residues. Per germline, CDR1 SGHDN and CDR2 FVKESK. Trimming left V 1 base short and J 8 bases short, with 9 bases between.

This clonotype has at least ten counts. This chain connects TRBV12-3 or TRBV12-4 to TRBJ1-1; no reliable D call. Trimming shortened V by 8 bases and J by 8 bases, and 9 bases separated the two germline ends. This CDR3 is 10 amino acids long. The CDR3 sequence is CASRGGEAFF. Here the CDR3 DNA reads TGTGCCAGCCGCGGTGGGGAAGCTTTCTTT.

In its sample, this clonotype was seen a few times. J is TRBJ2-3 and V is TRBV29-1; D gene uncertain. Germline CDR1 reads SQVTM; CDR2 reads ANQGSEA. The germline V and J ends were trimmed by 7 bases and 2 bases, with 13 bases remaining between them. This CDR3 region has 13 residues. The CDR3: CSAEAVVTDTQYF. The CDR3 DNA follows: TGCAGCGCCGAGGCAGTAGTCACAGATACGCAGTATTTT.

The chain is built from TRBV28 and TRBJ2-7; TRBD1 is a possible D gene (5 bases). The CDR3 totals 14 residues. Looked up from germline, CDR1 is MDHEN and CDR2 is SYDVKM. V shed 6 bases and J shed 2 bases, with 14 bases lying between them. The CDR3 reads CASSGGQNTYEQYV. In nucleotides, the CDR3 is TGTGCCAGCAGCGGCGGACAAAACACCTACGAGCAGTACGTC.

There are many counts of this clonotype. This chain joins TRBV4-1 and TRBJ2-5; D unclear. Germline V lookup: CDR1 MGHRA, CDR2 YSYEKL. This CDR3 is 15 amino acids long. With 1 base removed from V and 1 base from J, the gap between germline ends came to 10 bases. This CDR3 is CASSQVYRPQETQYF. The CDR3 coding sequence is TGCGCCAGCAGCCAAGTTTACAGACCCCAAGAGACCCAGTACTTC.

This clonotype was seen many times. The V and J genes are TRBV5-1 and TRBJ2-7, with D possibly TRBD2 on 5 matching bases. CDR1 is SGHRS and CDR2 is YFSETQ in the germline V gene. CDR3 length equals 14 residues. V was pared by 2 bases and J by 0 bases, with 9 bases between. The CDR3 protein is CASSFGLDSYEQYF. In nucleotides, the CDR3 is TGCGCCAGCAGCTTTGGACTGGACTCCTACGAGCAGTACTTC.

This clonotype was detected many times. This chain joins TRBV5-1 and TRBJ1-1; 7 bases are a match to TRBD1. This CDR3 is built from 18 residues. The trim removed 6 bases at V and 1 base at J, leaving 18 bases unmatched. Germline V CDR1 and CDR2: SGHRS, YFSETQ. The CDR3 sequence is CASTGPALHRGPNTEAFF. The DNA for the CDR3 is TGCGCCAGCACCGGCCCTGCCTTGCACAGGGGACCGAACACTGAAGCTTTCTTT.